This T cell receptor beta chain came from a study of post-analysis software for immune sequencing data. There are a few counts of this clonotype. Unique molecular identifiers were built into the TCR beta cDNA libraries. T cells, about 0.85 to 11 million of them, yielded 500,000 or so cDNA molecules. Via MiXCR, TCRdb re-called the PCR reads, giving one row per CDR3 protein. The table lists hundreds of thousands of distinct CDR3 sequences, approximately 60% of them singletons, with about 11% in the top ten. The TCR comes from a girl aged 2-15 years with multiple sclerosis. Sequencing was done on a sample of blood.

CDR3 bases: TGTGCCAGCAGTTTTTTTCGGCAGGGGACTCAGCCCCAGCATTTT. The encoded protein is CASSFFRQGTQPQHF. The rearrangement links TRBV12-3 or TRBV12-4 to TRBJ1-5, with TRBD1 as a possible D gene (6 bases). The V end lost 3 bases, the J end lost 6 bases, and 15 bases lay between the germline ends. This CDR3 spans 15 amino acids.